Listed here are 32 T cell receptor beta chains from one sample, sequenced in a study of blood T cell repertoires in COVID-19. Libraries were prepared by immunoSEQ multiplex PCR; TCRdb keeps only in-frame clonotypes and omits some of them. The repertoire holds 90,000 or so clones, with 75% to 90% as singletons. Sequenced input: peripheral blood. These receptors originate from a man at least 80 years old with active or convalescent COVID-19.

The V and J genes are TRBV9 and TRBJ1-4; 8 nucleotides match TRBD1. Per germline, CDR1 SGDLS and CDR2 YYNGEE. The CDR3 is 15 residues long. V lost 0 bases to trimming and J lost 7 bases; unmatched junction nucleotides: 5. CDR3 coding DNA: TGTGCCAGCAGCGTAGGGACAGGGTGGAGTGAAAAACTGTTTTTT. Its translation: CASSVGTGWSEKLFF.

This sequence joins TRBV30 and TRBJ2-7; 7 bases match TRBD2. Looked up from germline, CDR1 is GTSNPN and CDR2 is SVGIG (reference sequence). The J segment lost 0 bases and the V segment lost 6 bases, leaving 8 bases of the junction unmatched. The CDR3 spans 14 residues. The CDR3 nucleotides are TGTGCCTGCCGGGAGGAGGGCCCCTCCTACGAGCAGTACTTC. Its protein is CACREEGPSYEQYF.

The chain links TRBV6-6 to TRBJ2-2; 8 bases fit TRBD2. This CDR3 has 14 amino acids. Germline lookup yields CDR1 MNHNY and CDR2 SVGAGI (reference sequence). Trimming cost V 6 bases and J 1 base; bases outside gene matches: 1. The CDR3 DNA reads TGTGCCAGCAGGAGCGGGAGGAACACCGGGGAGCTGTTTTTT. As protein: CASRSGRNTGELFF.

V usage is TRBV2 and J usage is TRBJ2-1; D may be TRBD2 (5 bases). Trimming took off 6 bases at V and 6 bases at J, with 12 bases between the two ends. Per the germline V gene, CDR1 is SNHLY and CDR2 is FYNNEI. This CDR3 comprises 13 residues. Here the CDR3 DNA reads TGTGCCAGCAGCCCCGGGGAGTTCAATGAGCAGTTCTTC. Encoded protein: CASSPGEFNEQFF.

This chain connects TRBV18 to TRBJ1-2; 7 bases line up with TRBD1. The V gene's germline CDR1 is KGHSH and CDR2 LQKENI. The CDR3 spans 15 residues. Trimming at V came to 3 bases and at J to 4 bases, leaving 8 bases not matched to a gene. The CDR3 region has the DNA TGTGCCAGCTCACCGGGCAGGGGGATTGTCTATGGCTACACCTTC. Its translation is CASSPGRGIVYGYTF.

The rearrangement uses TRBV5-4 and TRBJ2-2, with TRBD2 matching 10 bases. CDR1 is SGHNT, CDR2 YYREEE, per germline (reference sequence). The CDR3 sequence is 16 residues long. V dropped 0 bases and J dropped 6; count of bases not matched to a gene: 5. In DNA, the CDR3 is TGTGCCAGCAGCTTGGCCCCAGCGGGAGGGCCCGGGGAGCTGTTTTTT. It is translated as CASSLAPAGGPGELFF.

This clone appeared once. The rearrangement links TRBV5-4 to TRBJ2-2; tentative D call: TRBD2 (6 bases). CDR1 is SGHNT and CDR2 is YYREEE in the germline V gene (reference sequence). The CDR3 covers 17 residues. Deletions cut 0 bases from V and 7 bases from J, with 19 bases between. CDR3 residues: CASSLENSGLGDGELFF. CDR3 sequence (DNA): TGTGCCAGCAGCTTGGAGAATAGCGGCCTGGGCGACGGGGAGCTGTTTTTT.

The genes are TRBV28 and TRBJ1-6; D possibly corresponds to TRBD1 (6 bases). Germline CDR1 and CDR2: MDHEN and SYDVKM. V lost 8 bases to trimming and J lost 1 base, with 24 bases between them. This CDR3 comprises 19 residues. As DNA, the CDR3 is TGTGCCAGCTCTTTAGCCCGAAGGGGGAGTTTTTCCTATAATTCACCCCTCCACTTT. Its protein product is CASSLARRGSFSYNSPLHF. Together with reference TRBV28 and TRBJ1-6, the CDR3 gives the full variable domain: DVKVTQSSRYLVKRTGEKVFLECVQDMDHENMFWYRQDPGLGLRLIYFSYDVKMKEKGDIPEGYSVSREKKERFSLILESASTNQTSMYLCASSLARRGSFSYNSPLHFGNGTRLTVT.

This clone was seen more than once but under ten times. The V call is TRBV11-1, the J call TRBJ2-1; possible D gene TRBD2, 5 bases. Germline V CDR1 and CDR2: SGHAT, FQDESV (reference sequence). Trimming stripped 1 base from V and 9 bases from J, with 10 bases between. The CDR3 totals 13 residues. The CDR3 loop is CASSLDTRGEQFF. In DNA, the CDR3 is TGTGCCAGCAGCTTAGATACACGGGGTGAGCAGTTCTTC.

The V call is TRBV29-1, the J call TRBJ2-2, with D possibly matching TRBD1 (6 bases). This CDR3 spans 13 amino acids. V was shortened by 6 bases and J by 1 base, with 9 bases between the two germline ends. Germline CDR1 reads SQVTM; CDR2 reads ANQGSEA. CDR3 protein: CSVRTENTGELFF. The DNA of the CDR3 is TGCAGCGTGCGGACAGAGAACACCGGGGAGCTGTTTTTT.

The rearrangement joins TRBV7-8 to TRBJ1-5, with D tentatively TRBD1 (5 bases). CDR1 is SGHVS and CDR2 is FQNEAQ in the germline V gene. This CDR3 is 13 amino acids long. Between the trimmed V and J ends, which lost 2 bases and 6 bases, there was a span of 8 bases. The CDR3 reads CASSLRGTQPQHF. The DNA for the CDR3 is TGTGCCAGCAGCTTACGGGGGACTCAGCCCCAGCATTTT.

The chain recombines TRBV19 with TRBJ2-2; D might be TRBD2 (5 bases). V lost 6 bases to trimming and J lost 5 bases, with 19 bases between them. The CDR3 is 16 residues long. CDR1 and CDR2 (germline): LNHDA, SQIVND (reference sequence). CDR3 in amino acids: CASRIGRRIETGELFF. The CDR3 nucleotides read TGTGCCAGTAGGATCGGTCGGAGGATAGAAACCGGGGAGCTGTTTTTT.

Regarding this clone: Other DNA sequences in the sample encode the same CDR3. This chain uses TRBV4-1 with TRBJ1-1; D not certain. Germline V lookup: CDR1 MGHRA, CDR2 YSYEKL. The CDR3 covers 15 residues. V lost 6 bases to trimming and J lost 4 bases, with 18 bases between them. The CDR3 nucleotides are TGCGCCAGCAGTCGATCAGCAGTGGAGGTCACTGAAGCTTTCTTT. Translating gives CASSRSAVEVTEAFF.

This rearrangement joins TRBV6-6 to TRBJ2-1; the match to TRBD2 covers 12 bases. Germline V lookup: CDR1 MNHNY, CDR2 SVGAGI (reference sequence). V dropped 6 bases and J dropped 2; count of bases not matched to a gene: 5. The CDR3 length is 16 residues. CDR3 bases: TGTGCCAGCAGGCGACTAGCGGGAGACGCCTACAATGAGCAGTTCTTC. Its protein product is CASRRLAGDAYNEQFF.

The chain is built from TRBV21-1 and TRBJ1-5. TRBV21-1 is given as a pseudogene. The CDR3 covers 12 residues. In DNA, the CDR3 is TGTGCCAGCTTGGGGAGATGTCAGCCCCAGCATTTT. This codes for CASLGRCQPQHF.

Here the CDR3 DNA reads TGTGCCAGCATCGAAAGAGGGACTACCCTTGGAGGTGAGCAGTTCTTC. It codes for CASIERGTTLGGEQFF. This chain joins TRBV6-6 and TRBJ2-1; the match to TRBD2 covers 7 bases. The CDR3 covers 16 residues. Germline assignment: CDR1 MNHNY and CDR2 SVGAGI (reference sequence). V was clipped by 7 bases and J by 9 bases; unmatched bases: 18.

The chain links TRBV6-6 to TRBJ2-7; 7 bases match TRBD1. CDR1 and CDR2 (germline): MNHNY, SVGAGI (reference sequence). V shed 0 bases, J shed 2 bases, and the junction held 4 bases outside the gene matches. The CDR3 contains 15 residues. This CDR3 is CASSYSTGQTYEQYF. The DNA for the CDR3 is TGTGCCAGCAGTTACTCGACGGGACAGACCTACGAGCAGTACTTC.

The chain uses TRBV18 and TRBJ2-1; the D gene is possibly TRBD2 (5 bases). Germline values: CDR1 KGHSH, CDR2 LQKENI. This CDR3 region has 16 residues. With 0 bases removed from V and 0 bases from J, the gap between germline ends came to 9 bases. The CDR3 DNA follows: TGTGCCAGCTCACCACCATTGGGGAGCTCCTACAATGAGCAGTTCTTC. Translation: CASSPPLGSSYNEQFF.

This clone was seen a single time. The chain joins TRBV5-1 to TRBJ2-5, with 9 bases that match TRBD2. J was trimmed by 2 bases and V by 3 bases; bases with no gene match: 2. This CDR3 region has 14 residues. CDR1 and CDR2 (germline): SGHRS, YFSETQ. CDR3 in amino acids: CASSSTSGQETQYF. The CDR3 DNA follows: TGCGCCAGCAGCTCCACTAGCGGGCAAGAGACCCAGTACTTC.

The V and J genes are TRBV6-5 and TRBJ1-3, with unresolved D. Germline loops: CDR1 MNHEY, CDR2 SVGAGI. The CDR3 spans 13 residues. The ends were cut back, 4 bases at V and 2 bases at J, with 6 bases in the middle. In nucleotides, the CDR3 is TGTGCCAGCAGTTTGACTCCTGGAAACACCATATATTTT. Translated: CASSLTPGNTIYF.

The chain has TRBV12-3 or TRBV12-4 and TRBJ2-3; TRBD2 matches at 7 bases. CDR3 length equals 13 residues. V was pared by 6 bases and J by 4 bases, with 4 bases of the junction left unmatched. CDR3 nucleotides: TGTGCCAGCAGCCGTACTAGCGCAGATACGCAGTATTTT. Protein: CASSRTSADTQYF.

J is TRBJ2-7 and V is TRBV5-1, with TRBD2 matching 12 bases. After removal of 4 bases from V and 2 bases from J, the junction contained 13 bases not matched to a gene. Germline V CDR1 and CDR2: SGHRS, YFSETQ. CDR3 length: 18 residues. CDR3 in amino acids: CASSPGATSGSRTYEQYF. The CDR3 bases are TGCGCCAGCAGCCCTGGAGCGACTAGCGGGAGCCGCACCTACGAGCAGTACTTC.

The gene calls are TRBV28 and TRBJ1-2; possibly TRBD1 for D (5 bases). The CDR3 is made up of 13 amino acids. Germline V gene data show CDR1 as MDHEN and CDR2 as SYDVKM. The CDR3 here is CASTRGGGYGYTF. CDR3 DNA sequence: TGTGCTTCAACTCGCGGGGGTGGGTATGGCTACACCTTC.

The V and J genes are TRBV18 and TRBJ2-1; TRBD2 agrees at 7 bases. After removal of 3 bases from V and 4 bases from J, the junction contained 9 bases not matched to a gene. Per the germline V gene, CDR1 is KGHSH and CDR2 is LQKENI. This CDR3 is 16 amino acids long. CDR3 DNA: TGTGCCAGCTCACCCCCCGGGAGGCCACCATACAATGAGCAGTTCTTC. Translation: CASSPPGRPPYNEQFF.

The rearrangement uses TRBV7-3 and TRBJ2-7, with 10 bases that match TRBD2. V was pared by 2 bases and J by 6 bases, with 4 bases of the junction left unmatched. The germline gives CDR1 SGHTA, CDR2 FQGTGA. The CDR3 has 14 amino acids. For the CDR3, the DNA is TGTGCCAGCAGCTTAGGGACTAGCGTGGGCGAGCAGTACTTC. This translates into CASSLGTSVGEQYF.

The chain uses TRBV3-1 (or the pseudogene TRBV3-2) and TRBJ2-2, with D tentatively TRBD2 (6 bases). The V gene lost 1 base and the J gene lost 4 bases, with 19 bases spanning the gap. CDR1 and CDR2 (germline): LGHDT, YNNKEL (reference sequence). The CDR3 runs 18 residues. For the CDR3, the DNA is TGTGCCAGCAGCCAAGTCTCCGGGAGTCTATCGGTCACCGGGGAGCTGTTTTTT. Translated, it gives CASSQVSGSLSVTGELFF.

This clone occurred a few times. The chain links TRBV14 to TRBJ1-1; no firm D call. Germline-derived CDR1 and CDR2 are SGHDN and FVKESK. The length of the CDR3 is 15 residues. The V end lost 5 bases, the J end lost 2 bases, and 15 bases lay between the germline ends. The CDR3 protein is CASSARRTSNTEAFF. The CDR3 nucleotides read TGTGCCAGCAGCGCCCGACGGACTTCAAACACTGAAGCTTTCTTT.

V is TRBV27 and J is TRBJ1-3; no firm D call. The CDR3 extends over 16 amino acids. Germline V gene data show CDR1 as MNHEY and CDR2 as SMNVEV (reference sequence). V dropped 5 bases and J dropped 2 bases, with 16 bases sitting between them. The CDR3 DNA is TGTGCCAGCAGTCGCAACTCTATTCTGGCTGGAAACACCATATATTTT. This translates into CASSRNSILAGNTIYF.

This clone appeared once. This sample includes further DNA sequences coding for the same CDR3. The CDR3 is CASSQGRDTEAFF. The CDR3, as DNA: TGTGCCAGCTCACAGGGGAGGGACACTGAAGCTTTCTTT. The J gene is TRBJ1-1, the V gene TRBV18; TRBD1 might be the D (5 bases). V was cut by 4 bases and J by 3 bases, with 9 bases left in between. Germline V gives CDR1 KGHSH, CDR2 LQKENI. This CDR3 has 13 amino acids.

The rearrangement links TRBV19 to TRBJ1-5, with 8 bases fitting TRBD1. Unmatched junction bases numbered 6, after V lost 1 base and J lost 7 bases. Germline CDR1 LNHDA, CDR2 SQIVND (reference sequence). CDR3 length: 15 amino acids. Here the CDR3 reads CASSIGGQGGQPQHF. The CDR3, as DNA: TGTGCCAGTAGTATAGGCGGACAGGGCGGGCAGCCCCAGCATTTT.

The chain uses TRBV5-1 and TRBJ2-7, with 7 bases lining up with TRBD2. This CDR3 is built from 15 residues. V dropped 5 bases and J dropped 7; count of bases not matched to a gene: 15. Germline CDR1 reads SGHRS; CDR2 reads YFSETQ. DNA for the CDR3: TGCGCCAGCAGTTCATTGGAGGGAGGGGCGCGAGAGCAGTACTTC. Its protein is CASSSLEGGAREQYF.

The V gene is TRBV7-2, the J gene TRBJ2-2, with D tentatively TRBD2 (6 bases). Germline CDR1 and CDR2: SGHTA and FQGNSA. The CDR3 extends over 14 amino acids. Between the trimmed V and J ends, which lost 0 bases and 4 bases, there was a span of 6 bases. This chain's CDR3 is CASSLAGGTGELFF. The CDR3 DNA is TGTGCCAGCAGCTTAGCCGGGGGCACCGGGGAGCTGTTTTTT.